This T cell receptor beta chain was identified in a study of CD8 T cells in ankylosing spondylitis. This clonotype was found a few times. This CDR3 comprises 18 residues. Germline V lookup: CDR1 SGHVS, CDR2 FQNEAQ. V shed 5 bases and J shed 2 bases, with 19 bases lying between them. TCRdb re-analysed the 5' RACE reads in MiXCR, keeping a single row per CDR3 protein. This sample yields 150,000 to 200,000 distinct CDR3 sequences, of which roughly 10% are seen a single time; roughly 29% belongs to the top ten. The specimen was blood, either unsorted or a sorted T cell fraction (not recorded which). J is TRBJ2-6 and V is TRBV7-8; possible D gene TRBD2, 5 bases. This TCR derives from a male donor with ankylosing spondylitis or in good health (not recorded which). The DNA of the CDR3 is TGTGCCAGCAGCCCAGAGGGAGAAGGGTACGCTGGGGCCAACGTCCTGACTTTC. Its translation: CASSPEGEGYAGANVLTF.